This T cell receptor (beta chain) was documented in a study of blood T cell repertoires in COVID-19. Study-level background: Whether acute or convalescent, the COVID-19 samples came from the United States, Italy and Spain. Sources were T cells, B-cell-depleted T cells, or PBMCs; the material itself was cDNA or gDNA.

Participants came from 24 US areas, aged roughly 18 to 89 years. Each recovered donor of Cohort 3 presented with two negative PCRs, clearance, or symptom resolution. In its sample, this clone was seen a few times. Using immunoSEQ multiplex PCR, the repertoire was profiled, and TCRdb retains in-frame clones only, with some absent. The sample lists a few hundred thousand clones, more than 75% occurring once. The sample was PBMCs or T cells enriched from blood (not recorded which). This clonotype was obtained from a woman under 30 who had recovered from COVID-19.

CDR3 residues: CASTRDRGNSPLHF. The CDR3 nucleotides are TGTGCCAGCACCCGGGACAGGGGGAATTCACCCCTCCACTTT. The chain recombines TRBV28 with TRBJ1-6; 11 bases map to TRBD1. This CDR3 comprises 14 residues. V dropped 7 bases and J dropped 7; count of bases not matched to a gene: 3. The germline V gene encodes CDR1 MDHEN and CDR2 SYDVKM.